These 23 T cell receptor beta chains were sequenced from one sample in a study of T cell changes during pregnancy in multiple sclerosis. The protocol was immunoSEQ multiplex PCR, while the TCRdb copy is restricted to in-frame clones and leaves out a portion. The sample yields tens of thousands of clones, 92% seen once. The starting material was peripheral blood, obtained before pregnancy. Receptors originate from a female donor with multiple sclerosis, enrolled in a pregnancy study.

The chain combines TRBV4-3 with TRBJ1-4; TRBD1 might be the D (5 bases). Trimming removed 1 base from V and 5 bases from J, with 14 bases in between. Germline CDR1 LGHNA, CDR2 YSLEER. This CDR3 is 16 amino acids long. DNA for the CDR3: TGCGCCAGCAGCCAAGGGTCCAGGGTCGGAAATGAAAAACTGTTTTTT. Its translation is CASSQGSRVGNEKLFF.

The chain is built from TRBV6-1 and TRBJ2-5; 10 nucleotides align to TRBD1. Germline CDR1 is MNHNS and CDR2 is SASEGT. CDR3 length: 14 amino acids. J was trimmed by 1 base and V by 6 bases; bases with no gene match: 2. The CDR3 loop is CASRGTGAQETQYF. The DNA for the CDR3 is TGTGCCAGCAGGGGGACAGGGGCCCAAGAGACCCAGTACTTC.

The chain employs TRBV28 and TRBJ1-2; TRBD1 agrees at 10 bases. In germline, CDR1 is MDHEN, CDR2 SYDVKM. The V and J ends lost 5 bases and 1 base, in that order; junction bases with no gene match: 4. CDR3 length equals 15 residues. CDR3 amino acids: CASSLGTGVNYGYTF. The DNA of the CDR3 is TGTGCCAGCAGTCTCGGGACAGGGGTTAACTATGGCTACACCTTC.

The V call is TRBV6-4, the J call TRBJ2-7; maybe TRBD1 (5 bases). The CDR3 is 17 residues long. CDR1 and CDR2 from the germline V gene are MRHNA and SNTAGT. The V end lost 0 bases, the J end lost 0 bases, and 15 bases lay between the germline ends. The CDR3, as DNA: TGTGCCAGCAGTGACTCGAGGCCAGGGTCTGGCTCCTACGAGCAGTACTTC. Its translation is CASSDSRPGSGSYEQYF.

In its sample, this clone was seen once. The chain links TRBV7-9 to TRBJ2-1; 9 bases line up with TRBD2. The CDR3 loop spans 14 amino acids. Germline V lookup: CDR1 SEHNR, CDR2 FQNEAQ (reference sequence). V was clipped by 7 bases and J by 5 bases; unmatched bases: 6. In nucleotides, the CDR3 is TGTGCCAGCAAGAGGGCGGGAGGGAACAATGAGCAGTTCTTC. This gives the protein CASKRAGGNNEQFF. Full variable domain (missing parts from reference TRBV7-9 and TRBJ2-1): DTGVSQNPRHKITKRGQNVTFRCDPISEHNRLYWYRQTLGQGPEFLTYFQNEAQLEKSRLLSDRFSAERPKGSFSTLEIQRTEQGDSAMYLCASKRAGGNNEQFFGPGTRLTVL.

The rearrangement links TRBV28 to TRBJ2-7; perhaps TRBD2 as D (6 bases). The V end was cut by 6 bases, the J end by 0 bases, with 12 bases between. This CDR3 has 14 amino acids. The germline gives CDR1 MDHEN, CDR2 SYDVKM. The DNA of the CDR3 is TGTGCCAGCAGCCCTGGGGGGAGCTCCTACGAGCAGTACTTC. Its translation is CASSPGGSSYEQYF.

The J gene is TRBJ2-5, the V gene TRBV18, with D perhaps TRBD1 (5 bases). Germline assignment: CDR1 KGHSH and CDR2 LQKENI. V lost 3 bases, J lost 5 bases, and 10 bases lay in between. This CDR3 has 13 residues. The chain's CDR3 is CASSPDPGETQYF. DNA for the CDR3: TGTGCCAGCTCACCCGACCCAGGGGAGACCCAGTACTTC.

The chain joins TRBV5-5 to TRBJ1-1; D is ambiguous. Germline CDR1 SGHKS, CDR2 YYEKEE (reference sequence). The V gene lost 6 bases and the J gene lost 0 bases, with 6 bases spanning the gap. The CDR3 loop spans 12 amino acids. CDR3 DNA: TGTGCCAGCACGCTAATGAACACTGAAGCTTTCTTT. It is translated as CASTLMNTEAFF.

This clone turned up a few times. The CDR3: CASSPITGVRGSEAFF. CDR3 bases: TGTGCCAGCAGCCCTATAACAGGGGTCCGGGGGTCTGAAGCTTTCTTT. The chain employs TRBV28 and TRBJ1-1; 7 bases are a match to TRBD1. The germline V gene encodes CDR1 MDHEN and CDR2 SYDVKM. Losses at the gene ends were 6 bases for V and 6 bases for J; bases not matched to a gene: 16. This CDR3 has 16 residues.

DNA for the CDR3: TGTGCCAGCAGTCAAGGGACAGGGACTGGAAACACCATATATTTT. Translated, it gives CASSQGTGTGNTIYF. The chain joins TRBV6-5 to TRBJ1-3, with 9 nucleotides matching TRBD1. J lost 2 bases, V lost 5 bases, and 4 bases had no gene match. The CDR3 length is 15 residues. The germline CDR1 and CDR2 sequences are MNHEY and SVGAGI.

V and J are TRBV30 and TRBJ1-2; D uncertain. Trimming left V 1 base short and J 5 bases short, with 11 bases between. This CDR3 contains 13 residues. Germline loops: CDR1 GTSNPN, CDR2 SVGIG (reference sequence). CDR3 nucleotides: TGTGCCTGGAGTGGCCGGGGTGGTTATGGCTACACCTTC. Protein: CAWSGRGGYGYTF.

The rearrangement links TRBV5-4 to TRBJ1-2; 9 bases fit TRBD1. With V trimmed by 6 bases and J by 3 bases, 9 bases remained unmatched. The CDR3 contains 15 residues. Per germline, CDR1 SGHNT and CDR2 YYREEE (reference sequence). The CDR3 DNA sequence: TGTGCCAGCACCATGACAGGGGGACTGGACTATGGCTACACCTTC. It is translated as CASTMTGGLDYGYTF.

The CDR3 is CASSYSYLGTDTQYF. CDR3 DNA sequence: TGTGCCAGCAGTTACTCCTACCTCGGCACAGATACGCAGTATTTT. The chain joins TRBV6-5 to TRBJ2-3; no clear D gene. In germline, CDR1 is MNHEY, CDR2 SVGAGI. The V end was cut by 0 bases, the J end by 1 base, with 8 bases between. This CDR3 has 15 residues.

The gene calls are TRBV18 and TRBJ2-3; 10 bases fit TRBD2. Trimming took 1 base from V and 0 from J; bases not matched to a gene: 4. CDR1 KGHSH and CDR2 LQKENI come from the germline V gene. The length of the CDR3 is 17 residues. Written as DNA, the CDR3 is TGTGCCAGCTCACCACTTGCTAGCGGGGGAAGCACAGATACGCAGTATTTT. This codes for CASSPLASGGSTDTQYF.

The CDR3 DNA sequence: TGTGCCAGTTCCGGGACAGGGCCTTACGAGCAGTACTTC. This sequence encodes CASSGTGPYEQYF. This chain joins TRBV2 and TRBJ2-7; 9 nucleotides line up with TRBD1. V lost 9 bases to trimming and J lost 4 bases; unmatched junction nucleotides: 7. Per the germline V gene, CDR1 is SNHLY and CDR2 is FYNNEI. CDR3 size: 13 residues.

The chain carries TRBV5-1 and TRBJ2-1; D call uncertain. The length of the CDR3 is 15 residues. Per germline, CDR1 SGHRS and CDR2 YFSETQ. V was cut by 4 bases and J by 7 bases, with 18 bases left in between. In DNA, the CDR3 is TGCGCCAGCAGCCACGCGCGCGACGCCGGGAATGAGCAGTTCTTC. Translation gives CASSHARDAGNEQFF.

The J gene is TRBJ2-4, the V gene TRBV5-6, with 7 bases fitting TRBD1. Trimming removed 1 base from V and 6 bases from J; junction bases left unmatched: 4. CDR1 is SGHDT, CDR2 YYEEEE, per germline. The CDR3 runs 14 residues. This CDR3 is CASSLTGDLNIQYF. In DNA, the CDR3 is TGTGCCAGCAGCTTGACAGGGGATTTAAACATTCAGTACTTC.

This clone was seen a single time. V is TRBV13 and J is TRBJ2-7, with D maybe TRBD1 (5 bases). This CDR3 spans 12 amino acids. The V end lost 5 bases, the J end lost 3 bases, and 8 bases lay between the germline ends. Germline V gene sequence: CDR1 PRHDT, CDR2 FYEKMQ (reference sequence). The CDR3 nucleotides are TGTGCCAGCAGCGGCAGGGTCTACGAGCAGTACTTC. Translating it yields CASSGRVYEQYF.

This chain joins TRBV25-1 and TRBJ2-5; 10 bases fit TRBD1. Trimming took 4 bases from V and 1 from J; bases not matched to a gene: 3. Germline values: CDR1 MGHDK, CDR2 SYGVNS. CDR3 length equals 15 residues. CDR3: CASSADRGSQETQYF. CDR3 DNA sequence: TGTGCCAGCAGTGCGGACAGGGGGTCCCAAGAGACCCAGTACTTC.

This chain uses TRBV5-4 with TRBJ2-5, with TRBD2 identical over 10 bases. The CDR3 extends over 15 amino acids. J gave up 5 bases and V 2 bases, and 6 bases lay outside the gene matches. Per the germline V gene, CDR1 is SGHNT and CDR2 is YYREEE (reference sequence). The chain's CDR3 is CASSFPSGSRETQYF. For the CDR3, the DNA is TGTGCCAGCAGCTTTCCTAGCGGGAGCCGGGAGACCCAGTACTTC.

The rearrangement links TRBV28 to TRBJ2-2; 10 bases align to TRBD1. Per the germline V gene, CDR1 is MDHEN and CDR2 is SYDVKM. This CDR3 region has 14 residues. After removal of 4 bases from V and 7 bases from J, the junction contained 3 bases not matched to a gene. The DNA of the CDR3 is TGTGCCAGCAGTTGGACAGGGGGAATCGGGGAGCTGTTTTTT. Translation: CASSWTGGIGELFF.

The J gene is TRBJ2-6, the V gene TRBV6-1; 9 bases are a match to TRBD1. This CDR3 is built from 18 residues. Germline V gene lookup returns CDR1 MNHNS and CDR2 SASEGT. Germline trimming cut 4 bases from V and 1 base from J; bases unmatched to any gene: 8. The CDR3 sequence is CASSARQGVVSGANVLTF. The CDR3, as DNA: TGTGCCAGCAGTGCCCGACAGGGGGTGGTGTCTGGGGCCAACGTCCTGACTTTC.

The rearrangement uses TRBV7-9 and TRBJ2-1; 8 bases map to TRBD1. J lost 5 bases, V lost 5 bases, and 8 bases had no gene match. Germline lookup yields CDR1 SEHNR and CDR2 FQNEAQ (reference sequence). The CDR3 is 15 residues long. In DNA, the CDR3 is TGTGCCAGCAGCAAAGGGACAGGTGTAAACAATGAGCAGTTCTTC. Amino acid sequence: CASSKGTGVNNEQFF.